The 18 T cell receptor beta chains below were found in one sample sequenced in a study of blood T cell repertoires in COVID-19. Clones were sequenced by immunoSEQ multiplex PCR, and TCRdb holds only the in-frame ones, with some missing. Of more than 150,000 clones listed, roughly 82% are singletons. The sample was peripheral blood. These receptors originate from a woman between 45 and 65 years old with acute or convalescent COVID-19.

This clone is classed as medium-sized. This chain connects TRBV5-6 to TRBJ1-6; TRBD1 matches 9 bases. Germline values: CDR1 SGHDT, CDR2 YYEEEE. Trimming at V came to 5 bases and at J to 9 bases, leaving 9 bases not matched to a gene. This CDR3 has 15 amino acids. The CDR3 DNA sequence: TGTGCCAGCAGTCTGGGGACAGGGAGTTTTTCACCCCTCCACTTT. Translating it yields CASSLGTGSFSPLHF.

This clone has a handful of counts. The chain joins TRBV13 to TRBJ1-6; D possibly corresponds to TRBD1 (6 bases). Looked up from germline, CDR1 is PRHDT and CDR2 is FYEKMQ (reference sequence). The CDR3 has 15 amino acids. V was trimmed by 1 base and J by 7 bases, leaving 11 bases between them. CDR3 sequence (DNA): TGTGCCAGCAGCTTAGCGGACAGATCGAATTCACCCCTCCACTTT. Encoded protein: CASSLADRSNSPLHF.

The CDR3 here is CATVMSRTGAGAFF. CDR3 DNA sequence: TGTGCCACTGTAATGTCCCGGACAGGGGCGGGAGCTTTCTTT. The chain carries TRBV28 and TRBJ1-1; 9 bases agree with TRBD1. Trimming at V came to 10 bases and at J to 10 bases, leaving 16 bases not matched to a gene. This CDR3 spans 14 amino acids. The germline gives CDR1 MDHEN, CDR2 SYDVKM.

This chain uses TRBV14 with TRBJ2-3, with 12 bases fitting TRBD2. The germline CDR1 and CDR2 sequences are SGHDN and FVKESK. CDR3 size: 17 residues. Trimming removed 4 bases from V and 0 bases from J; junction bases left unmatched: 5. CDR3 coding DNA: TGTGCCAGCAGCCCGTGGACTAGCGGGACTAGCACAGATACGCAGTATTTT. This gives the protein CASSPWTSGTSTDTQYF.

The CDR3 sequence is CASSDRGSTDTQYF. DNA for the CDR3: TGTGCCAGCAGTGATCGGGGATCAACAGATACGCAGTATTTT. The chain carries TRBV25-1 and TRBJ2-3; tentative D call: TRBD2 (5 bases). The CDR3 runs to 14 residues. Trimming pared 3 bases from V and 3 bases from J, leaving 10 bases between. CDR1 is MGHDK, CDR2 SYGVNS, per germline.

The chain couples TRBV2 to TRBJ2-1; 7 nucleotides line up with TRBD1. The germline V gene has CDR1 SNHLY and CDR2 FYNNEI. J gave up 7 bases and V 4 bases, and 7 bases lay outside the gene matches. This CDR3 is built from 14 residues. CDR3 amino acids: CASSVGGRSNEQFF. In DNA form, the CDR3 reads TGTGCCAGCAGTGTAGGGGGCAGGTCAAATGAGCAGTTCTTC.

The chain is built from TRBV27 and TRBJ1-5; TRBD1 might be the D (5 bases). V lost 0 bases to trimming and J lost 0 bases, with 9 bases between them. The germline CDR1 and CDR2 sequences are MNHEY and SMNVEV (reference sequence). This CDR3 has 16 amino acids. The CDR3 region is CASSLSGGFSNQPQHF. The CDR3 coding sequence is TGTGCCAGCAGTTTATCGGGGGGTTTTAGCAATCAGCCCCAGCATTTT.

CDR3 in amino acids: CASSDAVSLGGSHQPQHF. The DNA of the CDR3 is TGTGCCAGCAGTGACGCGGTGTCATTGGGGGGGAGTCATCAGCCCCAGCATTTT. The chain has TRBV2 and TRBJ1-5, with a possible D match to TRBD1 (5 bases). This CDR3 is 18 amino acids long. The ends were cut back, 3 bases at V and 5 bases at J, with 23 bases in the middle. CDR1 SNHLY and CDR2 FYNNEI come from the germline V gene.

The chain combines TRBV3-1 (or the pseudogene TRBV3-2) with TRBJ1-4; 9 positions match TRBD1. Germline CDR1 is LGHDT and CDR2 is YNNKEL (reference sequence). V trimming: 5 bases; J trimming: 10 bases; junction bases outside the gene matches: 5. The CDR3 extends over 13 amino acids. CDR3 sequence reads: CASSTLDRGKLFF. The CDR3 bases are TGTGCCAGCAGCACGTTGGACAGGGGAAAACTGTTTTTT.

The chain has TRBV6-1 and TRBJ1-1; 8 bases fit TRBD1. Germline-derived CDR1 and CDR2 are MNHNS and SASEGT. The CDR3 is made up of 14 amino acids. J lost 5 bases, V lost 3 bases, and 5 bases had no gene match. The CDR3 DNA sequence: TGTGCCAGCAGTGAGAACAGGGGGAGGACTGAAGCTTTCTTT. It encodes CASSENRGRTEAFF.

V is TRBV28 and J is TRBJ1-2; 10 bases are shared with TRBD1. Trimming at V came to 2 bases and at J to 7 bases, leaving 1 base not matched to a gene. The CDR3 covers 13 residues. Germline CDR1 and CDR2: MDHEN and SYDVKM. CDR3 DNA: TGTGCCAGCAGTTTAAGGACAGGGGGTGGCTACACCTTC. It encodes CASSLRTGGGYTF.

The V call is TRBV14, the J call TRBJ2-1; D is possibly TRBD2 (5 bases). CDR1 and CDR2 (germline): SGHDN, FVKESK. The CDR3 totals 13 residues. Trimming pared 2 bases from V and 6 bases from J, leaving 8 bases between. For the CDR3, the DNA is TGTGCCAGCAGCCAACTAAGCGGCAATGAGCAGTTCTTC. Its translation: CASSQLSGNEQFF.

This chain uses TRBV15 with TRBJ2-3; maybe TRBD1 (6 bases). Looked up from germline, CDR1 is LNHNV and CDR2 is YYDKDF (reference sequence). Trimming took off 3 bases at V and 6 bases at J, with 13 bases between the two ends. The CDR3 contains 14 residues. CDR3 residues: CATSSHRDTDTQYF. The CDR3 DNA is TGTGCCACCAGCAGCCACAGGGATACCGATACGCAGTATTTT. Using reference TRBV15 and TRBJ2-3 for the parts outside the CDR3, the full variable domain is DAMVIQNPRYQVTQFGKPVTLSCSQTLNHNVMYWYQQKSSQAPKLLFHYYDKDFNNEADTPDNFQSRRPNTSFCFLDIRSPGLGDTAMYLCATSSHRDTDTQYFGPGTRLTVL.

This clone was counted a few times. This chain uses TRBV18 with TRBJ2-7, with D perhaps TRBD2 (5 bases). Germline assignment: CDR1 KGHSH and CDR2 LQKENI. This CDR3 contains 13 residues. The V gene lost 6 bases and the J gene lost 7 bases, with 16 bases spanning the gap. DNA of the CDR3: TGTGCCAGCTCCCCGGGGTTGGAAAAAGAGCAGTACTTC. Translated: CASSPGLEKEQYF.

The chain employs TRBV24-1 and TRBJ2-1, with 7 bases that match TRBD1. Unmatched junction bases numbered 12, after V lost 7 bases and J lost 7 bases. The CDR3 loop spans 15 amino acids. Germline-derived CDR1 and CDR2 are KGHDR and SFDVKD. This CDR3 is CATSDRQGSLNEQFF. The CDR3 DNA is TGTGCCACCAGCGACCGACAGGGAAGTTTAAATGAGCAGTTCTTC.

The chain couples TRBV11-2 to TRBJ1-1, with no clear D. Trimming took 4 bases from V and 2 from J, leaving 14 bases between them. CDR1 and CDR2 from the germline V gene are SGHAT and FQNNGV. This CDR3 spans 15 amino acids. The CDR3 loop is CASSSPRISNTEAFF. CDR3 nucleotide sequence: TGTGCCAGCAGCTCTCCGAGGATCTCTAACACTGAAGCTTTCTTT.

This clone was observed a few times. This sequence joins TRBV7-2 and TRBJ1-2; 8 nucleotides line up with TRBD1. Germline assignment: CDR1 SGHTA and CDR2 FQGNSA. J gave up 5 bases and V 4 bases, and 3 bases lay outside the gene matches. This CDR3 is 13 amino acids long. The CDR3 loop reads CASSSTGEYGYTF. For the CDR3, the DNA is TGTGCCAGCAGCTCGACAGGGGAATATGGCTACACCTTC.

The chain uses TRBV3-1 (or the pseudogene TRBV3-2) and TRBJ1-2; TRBD1 agrees at 11 bases. The CDR3 spans 14 residues. Unmatched junction bases numbered 1, after V lost 0 bases and J lost 7 bases. From germline, CDR1 is LGHDT and CDR2 YNNKEL (reference sequence). The CDR3 spells CASSQEGTGGGYTF. The CDR3 region has the DNA TGTGCCAGCAGCCAAGAAGGGACAGGGGGTGGCTACACCTTC.